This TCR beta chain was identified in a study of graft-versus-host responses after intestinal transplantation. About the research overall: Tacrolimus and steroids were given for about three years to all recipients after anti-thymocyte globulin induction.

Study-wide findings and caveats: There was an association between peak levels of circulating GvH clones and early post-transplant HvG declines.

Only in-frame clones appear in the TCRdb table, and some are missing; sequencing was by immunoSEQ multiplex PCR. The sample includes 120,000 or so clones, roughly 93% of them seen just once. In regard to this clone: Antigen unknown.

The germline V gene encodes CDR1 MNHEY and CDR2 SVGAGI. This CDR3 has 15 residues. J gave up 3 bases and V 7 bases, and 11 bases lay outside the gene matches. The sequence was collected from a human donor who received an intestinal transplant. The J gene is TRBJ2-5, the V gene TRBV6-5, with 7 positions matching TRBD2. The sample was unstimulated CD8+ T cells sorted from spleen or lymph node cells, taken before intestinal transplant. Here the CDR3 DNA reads TGTGCCAGCACCTATATTGGCGGGAGAGAAGAGACCCAGTACTTC. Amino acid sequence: CASTYIGGREETQYF.